This TCR beta chain was sequenced in a study of blood T cell repertoires in COVID-19 (dated by TCRdb to 2018 to 2021). Turning to the overall study: The collaborator samples originated in the United States, Italy and Spain and spanned the acute and convalescent phases of COVID-19. A freely available public database, intended as a resource for researchers studying the immune response to SARS-CoV-2, is where the repertoires were released. The dataset comprised deeply sampled blood TCRbeta repertoires from subjects exposed to, actively infected with, or recovered from COVID-19. The material from the prospective study consisted of cDNA or gDNA derived from T cells, B-cell-depleted T cells, or PBMCs. Sample metadata almost always included a de-identified subject ID, COVID-19 status, age in years and sex. Where available, HLA class I and class II types were obtained from metadata supplied by the sample provider rather than from assay-based typing. Samples were obtained from the ongoing ImmuneRACE study (first 160 participants) and from 1,254 subjects provided by 6 global collaborators. What the work shows at the level of the full study, not this receptor alone: The quantity of clinical and demographic metadata differed by source and by participant and was supplied without curation.

V loses 1 base at its end and J loses 7 bases; junction bases beyond the gene matches: 2. The germline V gene encodes CDR1 SNHLY and CDR2 FYNNEI. There are 15 amino acids in the CDR3, from cysteine to phenylalanine inclusive. Left in the record is the CDR3 DNA by itself, 45 bases read in frame from the first base. TCRbeta CDR3 regions were amplified from genomic DNA by means of the immunoSEQ Assay, a bias-controlled multiplex PCR. Per the source publication's procedure: Within the assay, amplification of reference gene primers was used to estimate how many nucleated cells each sample contained. To quantify the absolute abundance of each unique TCRbeta CDR3 rearrangement, sequence reads were collapsed and filtered. For each sample, productive Simpson clonality was calculated by taking the square root of Simpson's diversity index across productive rearrangements. TCRdb obtained this table from immuneACCESS and retained in-frame rearrangements with V and J assigned. These tables miss some clones; where compared with another copy, unresolved V genes account for less than half of the shortfall, and the remainder is unexplained. V, J and clone size were drawn from that table, and D and trimming were deduced from the DNA. The sample profile shows roughly 200,000 clones; roughly 84% of them were found once. The top ten hold 4.4% of the sample.

Whole blood was collected in K2EDTA tubes by collaborating institutions according to the institutions' own protocols. For TCRbeta analysis, collaborator samples were shipped as frozen whole blood, as isolated PBMCs, or as DNA extracted from either sample type. The table lists this clone with a count of one. The antigen it binds to is not known. Base qualities are missing; no much larger clone stands one base away. This receptor was identified in a man over 45 with active or convalescent COVID-19. The chain is made from TRBV2 and TRBJ2-2, with TRBD1 identical over 11 junction bases. Sequenced input: peripheral blood. This receptor carries the CDR3 CASSEGTGGFGELFF. The nucleotide sequence reads as follows: TGTGCCAGCAGTGAAGGGACAGGGGGCTTCGGGGAGCTGTTTTTT. This CDR3, with the reference TRBV2 and TRBJ2-2 proteins standing in past its ends, gives the full variable domain EPEVTQTPSHQVTQMGQEVILRCVPISNHLYFYWYRQILGQKVEFLVSFYNNEISEKSEIFDDQFSVERPDGSNFTLKIRSTKLEDSAMYFCASSEGTGGFGELFFGEGSRLTVL.